This T cell receptor beta chain was documented in a study of a mutant IDH1 vaccine in newly diagnosed glioma. Regarding the study as a whole: Among patients, around 93% showed immune responses induced by the vaccine.

Some clones are missing from TCRdb's copy, which holds only in-frame ones; the method was immunoSEQ multiplex PCR. The table includes about 20,000 clones, around 82% detected once. As to time point: week 23, last vaccination. Vaccine doses each comprised 300 ug of mutant IDH1 20-mer peptide, with topical imiquimod. This CDR3 spans 11 amino acids. Germline CDR1 is SQVTM and CDR2 is ANQGSEA. Trimming removed 7 bases from V and 4 bases from J, with 10 bases in between. A word on this clone: Its antigen is as yet unknown.

The V and J genes are TRBV29-1 and TRBJ1-1; D might be TRBD1 (6 bases). Sequencing used PBMCs, obtained from a glioma patient whose treatment included an IDH1 peptide vaccine. This clonotype was obtained from a man aged 30-40 years with glioma. As DNA, the CDR3 is TGCAGCGCCGGGACATCCACTGAAGCTTTCTTT. Its translation is CSAGTSTEAFF.